This T cell receptor (beta chain) was sequenced during a study of quantifying T cell responses using KT2 cells. Study background: cDNA was made from DNase-treated RNA using alpha and beta constant primers.

This clonotype has more than one count but fewer than ten. Each cDNA got a UMI-containing oligo ligated at its 3' end. An equimolar mix of RC1.1 and RC1.2 primed the beta chain across TRBC1 and TRBC2. TCRdb re-called the UMI-ligation and nested PCR reads through MiXCR, storing one row per CDR3 protein. The profile shows 31,000 or so distinct CDR3 sequences, under 13% of them singletons. The CDR3 covers 14 residues. Per the germline V gene, CDR1 is SGHAT and CDR2 is FQDESV (reference sequence). Trimming removed 5 bases from V and 9 bases from J, with 19 bases in between. Sequencing was performed on PBMCs spiked with cells of the T cell clone KT2. The receptor's source is a human donor. This chain connects TRBV11-1 to TRBJ1-2, with a tentative D call TRBD1 (6 bases). This CDR3 is CASSPATGGMSYTF. CDR3 in DNA: TGTGCCAGCAGCCCCGCGACAGGTGGTATGAGCTACACCTTC.